Shown below are 20 T cell receptor beta chains from a single sample sequenced in a study of CD8+ T cells in alopecia areata. RNA extraction was followed by reverse transcription into cDNA, which acted as the sequencing template. Clones were read by immunoSEQ multiplex PCR, and TCRdb kept only the in-frame ones, dropping some. The sample consists of some 150,000 clones, around 60% of them appearing once. The specimen comprised CD4+ T cells sorted from blood, sampled at week 0. Source of these receptors: a human donor with alopecia areata.

V and J are TRBV7-3 and TRBJ2-1; D may correspond to TRBD1 or TRBD2 (5 bases each). The CDR3 is 14 amino acids. Germline loops: CDR1 SGHTA, CDR2 FQGTGA. Trimming cost V 5 bases and J 4 bases, with 12 bases left between them. The CDR3 protein is CASSLGPPYNEQFF. CDR3 DNA sequence: TGTGCCAGCAGCCTGGGACCTCCGTACAATGAGCAGTTCTTC.

J is TRBJ2-1 and V is TRBV4-3; D may be TRBD2 (6 bases). The CDR3 sequence is 16 residues long. V gave up 3 bases and J gave up 4 bases, with 16 bases separating them. Looked up from germline, CDR1 is LGHNA and CDR2 is YSLEER. This CDR3 reads CASSHPLGGDYNEQFF. CDR3 in DNA: TGCGCCAGCAGCCACCCCCTGGGCGGGGATTACAATGAGCAGTTCTTC.

The chain joins TRBV4-3 to TRBJ1-4; D is possibly TRBD1 (5 bases). Germline V gives CDR1 LGHNA, CDR2 YSLEER. The ends were cut back, 8 bases at V and 4 bases at J, with 17 bases in the middle. The CDR3 is 15 amino acids. The CDR3 sequence: CASGDEGLLNEKLFF. Written as DNA, the CDR3 is TGCGCCAGCGGCGACGAGGGACTGCTTAATGAAAAACTGTTTTTT.

Comment on this clone: The same CDR3 also results from other DNA sequences found in this sample. The chain carries TRBV29-1 and TRBJ1-1; D is unclear. CDR1 and CDR2 (germline): SQVTM, ANQGSEA. V shed 4 bases and J shed 1 base, with 7 bases lying between them. This CDR3 is built from 12 residues. CDR3 residues: CSVGRGNTEAFF. In nucleotides, the CDR3 is TGCAGCGTTGGACGGGGGAACACTGAAGCTTTCTTT. The full variable domain, completed using reference TRBV29-1 and TRBJ1-1, is SAVISQKPSRDICQRGTSLTIQCQVDSQVTMMFWYRQQPGQSLTLIATANQGSEATYESGFVIDKFPISRPNLTFSTLTVSNMSPEDSSIYLCSVGRGNTEAFFGQGTRLTVV.

V is TRBV15 and J is TRBJ2-7; no firm D call. V was clipped by 5 bases and J by 6 bases, with 14 bases between them. Germline lookup yields CDR1 LNHNV and CDR2 YYDKDF (reference sequence). This CDR3 is 13 amino acids long. Here the CDR3 DNA reads TGTGCCACCAGCGCCTTGCTGCTGGGCGAGCAGTACTTC. Translating gives CATSALLLGEQYF.

The chain uses TRBV30 and TRBJ1-6; D unclear. The CDR3 extends over 14 amino acids. Trimming shortened V by 0 bases and J by 7 bases, and 10 bases separated the two germline ends. CDR1 GTSNPN and CDR2 SVGIG come from the germline V gene (reference sequence). The CDR3: CAWSVARRNSPLHF. CDR3 coding DNA: TGTGCCTGGAGTGTAGCCAGAAGAAATTCACCCCTCCACTTT.

This chain's CDR3 is CASFKGNTGELFF. The DNA for the CDR3 is TGTGCCAGCTTCAAGGGGAACACCGGGGAGCTGTTTTTT. The chain recombines TRBV5-6 with TRBJ2-2; D is undetermined. The V end lost 7 bases, the J end lost 1 base, and 8 bases lay between the germline ends. Looked up from germline, CDR1 is SGHDT and CDR2 is YYEEEE. The CDR3 length is 13 residues.

This chain uses TRBV7-2 with TRBJ1-3; possible D gene TRBD1, 5 bases. The V end was cut by 5 bases, the J end by 0 bases, with 11 bases between. This CDR3 contains 15 residues. The germline gives CDR1 SGHTA, CDR2 FQGNSA. Written as DNA, the CDR3 is TGTGCCAGCAGCCGACAGTCGGTCTCTGGAAACACCATATATTTT. This translates into CASSRQSVSGNTIYF.

The V call is TRBV5-4, the J call TRBJ2-1; D is perhaps TRBD1 (6 bases). V lost 4 bases and J 4 bases, leaving 18 bases between the germline ends. The germline CDR1 and CDR2 sequences are SGHNT and YYREEE (reference sequence). The CDR3 totals 16 residues. CDR3 sequence reads: CASSRDPGQPYNEQFF. The CDR3 DNA sequence: TGTGCCAGCAGCAGAGATCCTGGACAGCCTTACAATGAGCAGTTCTTC. The full variable domain, its missing parts supplied by reference TRBV5-4 and TRBJ2-1, is ETGVTQSPTHLIKTRGQQVTLRCSSQSGHNTVSWYQQALGQGPQFIFQYYREEENGRGNFPPRFSGLQFPNYSSELNVNALELDDSALYLCASSRDPGQPYNEQFFGPGTRLTVL.

The chain recombines TRBV10-3 with TRBJ1-2; D uncertain. The CDR3 is made up of 10 amino acids. Trimming removed 8 bases from V and 3 bases from J, with 4 bases in between. Germline lookup yields CDR1 ENHRY and CDR2 SYGVKD. CDR3 nucleotides: TGTGCCATCGGCGACTATGGCTACACCTTC. Translating it yields CAIGDYGYTF.

The V and J genes are TRBV7-9 and TRBJ1-1; a possible D gene is TRBD1 (5 bases). V shed 6 bases and J shed 5 bases, with 13 bases lying between them. This CDR3 is built from 13 residues. Germline CDR1 reads SEHNR; CDR2 reads FQNEAQ (reference sequence). CDR3 amino acids: CASSRGSGTEAFF. DNA for the CDR3: TGTGCCAGCAGTCGGGGGTCGGGAACTGAAGCTTTCTTT.

The V and J genes are TRBV7-2 and TRBJ2-5; D gene unclear. This CDR3 comprises 16 residues. The germline V gene has CDR1 SGHTA and CDR2 FQGNSA. V lost 5 bases, J lost 3 bases, and 19 bases lay in between. CDR3 loop: CASSLVPPPGKETQYF. For the CDR3, the DNA is TGTGCCAGCAGCCTCGTACCCCCCCCGGGCAAAGAGACCCAGTACTTC.

This clone has a handful of counts. The rearrangement links TRBV27 to TRBJ2-5; D may correspond to TRBD1 or TRBD2 (7 bases each). The CDR3 has 15 residues. CDR1 and CDR2 (germline): MNHEY, SMNVEV (reference sequence). The V end lost 6 bases, the J end lost 5 bases, and 19 bases lay between the germline ends. CDR3 loop: CASSQNRGGRETQYF. CDR3 nucleotide sequence: TGTGCCAGCAGCCAGAACAGGGGAGGGAGGGAGACCCAGTACTTC.

The V call is TRBV9, the J call TRBJ1-2; 7 bases match TRBD1. CDR3 length: 15 residues. Per germline, CDR1 SGDLS and CDR2 YYNGEE. Trimming took 0 bases from V and 4 from J; bases not matched to a gene: 6. The CDR3 loop is CASSVVEQGFYGYTF. CDR3 nucleotide sequence: TGTGCCAGCAGCGTAGTCGAACAGGGGTTCTATGGCTACACCTTC.

This clone was counted between two and nine times. Here the CDR3 reads CASGRGLAVENEQFF. DNA of the CDR3: TGTGCCAGCGGAAGGGGTTTAGCGGTGGAGAATGAGCAGTTCTTC. The genes are TRBV7-2 and TRBJ2-1; tentative D call: TRBD2 (6 bases). Trimming removed 8 bases at V and 7 bases at J, with 21 bases between. This CDR3 contains 15 residues. Germline assignment: CDR1 SGHTA and CDR2 FQGNSA.

The chain employs TRBV6-1 and TRBJ2-7; D remains ambiguous. CDR1 and CDR2 (germline): MNHNS, SASEGT. This CDR3 is 13 amino acids long. The V gene lost 5 bases and the J gene lost 4 bases, with 12 bases spanning the gap. CDR3 loop: CASSLQTVYEQYF. CDR3 sequence (DNA): TGTGCCAGCAGTCTCCAGACCGTATACGAGCAGTACTTC.

The V and J genes are TRBV20-1 and TRBJ1-2; D is unresolved. The germline V gene encodes CDR1 DFQATT and CDR2 SNEGSKA (reference sequence). Trimming pared 5 bases from V and 8 bases from J, leaving 12 bases between. The CDR3 is 11 residues long. The CDR3 here is CSAAPHGGYTF. The CDR3 nucleotides read TGCAGTGCTGCCCCCCATGGGGGCTACACCTTC.

This clone was seen a few times. CDR3 in amino acids: CSVDRGDTDTQYF. The DNA of the CDR3 is TGCAGCGTTGACAGGGGCGACACAGATACGCAGTATTTT. The chain employs TRBV29-1 and TRBJ2-3; D possibly corresponds to TRBD1 (6 bases). CDR1 and CDR2 from the germline V gene are SQVTM and ANQGSEA. The CDR3 has 13 amino acids. V lost 3 bases and J 2 bases, leaving 9 bases between the germline ends.

This clone was found once. The J gene is TRBJ1-1, the V gene TRBV25-1, with a tentative D call TRBD1 (5 bases). Trimming removed 4 bases from V and 4 bases from J, with 10 bases in between. Per germline, CDR1 MGHDK and CDR2 SYGVNS. This CDR3 spans 13 amino acids. The CDR3 sequence is CASSVAGATEAFF. As DNA, the CDR3 is TGTGCCAGCAGTGTCGCCGGGGCCACTGAAGCTTTCTTT.

The genes are TRBV5-1 and TRBJ2-3; D is possibly TRBD1 (5 bases). The V and J ends lost 0 bases and 5 bases respectively, with 13 bases between them. The CDR3 is 15 amino acids. Germline V lookup: CDR1 SGHRS, CDR2 YFSETQ. The CDR3 loop reads CASSLVQVGGDTQYF. The CDR3 bases are TGCGCCAGCAGCTTGGTACAGGTCGGTGGAGATACGCAGTATTTT.